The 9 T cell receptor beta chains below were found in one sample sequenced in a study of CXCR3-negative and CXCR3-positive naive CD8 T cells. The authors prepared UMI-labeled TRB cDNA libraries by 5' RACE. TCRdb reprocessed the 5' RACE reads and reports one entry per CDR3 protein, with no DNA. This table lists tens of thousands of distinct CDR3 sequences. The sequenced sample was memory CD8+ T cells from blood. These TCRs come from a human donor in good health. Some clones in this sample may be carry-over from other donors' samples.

The chain's CDR3 is CASSDHRATGELFF. The V and J genes are TRBV6-4 and TRBJ2-2; TCRdb's D call, TRBD1, is unchecked because there is no DNA. This CDR3 is built from 14 residues. Germline CDR1 MRHNA, CDR2 SNTAGT.

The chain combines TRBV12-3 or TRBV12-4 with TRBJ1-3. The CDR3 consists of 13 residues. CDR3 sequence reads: CASSLFPDNTIYF.

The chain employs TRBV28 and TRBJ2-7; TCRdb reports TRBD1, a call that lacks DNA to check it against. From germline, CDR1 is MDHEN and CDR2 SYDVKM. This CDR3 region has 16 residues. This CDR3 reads CASSLLVPGWVYEQYF. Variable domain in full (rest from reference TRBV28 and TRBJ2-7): DVKVTQSSRYLVKRTGEKVFLECVQDMDHENMFWYRQDPGLGLRLIYFSYDVKMKEKGDIPEGYSVSREKKERFSLILESASTNQTSMYLCASSLLVPGWVYEQYFGPGTRLTVT.

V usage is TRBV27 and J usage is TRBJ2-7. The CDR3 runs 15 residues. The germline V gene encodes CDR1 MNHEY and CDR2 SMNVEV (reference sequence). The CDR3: CASSLSVTPTYEQYF.

CDR3 region: CASSLGLAGEYEQYF. This chain connects TRBV7-9 to TRBJ2-7; TCRdb names TRBD2, which stays unverified in the absence of DNA. CDR3 length: 15 amino acids. Germline V gene data show CDR1 as SEHNR and CDR2 as FQNEAQ (reference sequence).

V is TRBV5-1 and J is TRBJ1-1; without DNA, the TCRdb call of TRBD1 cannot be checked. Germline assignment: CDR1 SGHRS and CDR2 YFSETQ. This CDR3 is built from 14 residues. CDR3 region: CASSTDRAKTGAFF.

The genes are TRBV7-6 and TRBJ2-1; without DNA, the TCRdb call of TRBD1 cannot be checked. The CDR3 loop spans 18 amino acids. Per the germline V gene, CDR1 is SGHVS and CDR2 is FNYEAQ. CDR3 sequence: CASSLGPGAGVSYNEQFF.

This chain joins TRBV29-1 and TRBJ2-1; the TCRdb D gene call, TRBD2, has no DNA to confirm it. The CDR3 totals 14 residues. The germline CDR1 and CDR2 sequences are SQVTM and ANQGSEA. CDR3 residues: CSVDSGRARNEQFF.

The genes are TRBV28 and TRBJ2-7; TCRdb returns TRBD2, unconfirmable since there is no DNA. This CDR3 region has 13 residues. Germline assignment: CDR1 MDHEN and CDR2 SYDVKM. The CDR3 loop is CASAGGPSYEQYF.